The present entry profiles one T cell receptor beta chain with its context. The treatment denotes: some 19 received Ad26.COV2.S at low or high dose, single or two shots; a few received placebo; per-sample allocation not given. Sampling occurred on day 63 after the first vaccine or placebo injection. The CDR3 spans 15 residues. Germline V lookup: CDR1 SGDLS, CDR2 YYNGEE. J was trimmed by 8 bases and V by 0 bases; bases with no gene match: 5. The data were produced by immunoSEQ multiplex PCR, yet TCRdb's version contains in-frame clones alone and is incomplete. Of 300,000 to 350,000 clones listed, about 89% are singletons. These data are taken from a study of Ad26.COV2.S vaccination and SARS-CoV-2 variants. As for the study in general: Intramuscular Ad26.COV2.S at 5x10^10 or 1x10^11 viral particles.

J is TRBJ2-1 and V is TRBV9, with 10 nucleotides matching TRBD2. This TCR was sampled from a person aged 18-65 years who received the Ad26.COV2.S COVID-19 vaccine or a placebo. Source: peripheral blood, taken in a trial of Ad26.COV2.S vaccine versus placebo. CDR3 sequence: CASSVEAGGQDEQFF. Here the CDR3 DNA reads TGTGCCAGCAGCGTAGAAGCGGGGGGGCAAGATGAGCAGTTCTTC.